The 3 T cell receptor beta chains given below trace back to one sample, sequenced in a study of shared clonotypes between healthy human individuals. Terminally differentiated effector memory CD45RA+ cells were left out of the naive CD8 fraction, which was CD45RO-negative and positively selected for CCR7. Clones were sequenced by immunoSEQ multiplex PCR, and TCRdb holds only the in-frame ones, with some missing. The sample holds around 600,000 clones; roughly 98% are singletons and the top ten take 0.3%. Sequenced input: naive CD8+ T cells sorted from blood. These receptors originate from a man younger than 40 in good health.

V and J are TRBV27 and TRBJ1-1; D possibly corresponds to TRBD1 (5 bases). CDR1 MNHEY and CDR2 SMNVEV come from the germline V gene (reference sequence). CDR3 length equals 14 residues. V lost 5 bases and J 6 bases, leaving 16 bases between the germline ends. The chain's CDR3 is CASSAGTFSSEAFF. DNA of the CDR3: TGTGCCAGCAGTGCCGGGACCTTTTCATCTGAAGCTTTCTTT.

This chain uses TRBV6-5 with TRBJ1-3; 10 bases agree with TRBD1. The germline V gene has CDR1 MNHEY and CDR2 SVGAGI. The ends lost 2 bases at V and 3 bases at J; junction bases unmatched: 1. The CDR3 totals 15 residues. CDR3 in amino acids: CASSYGTGVGNTIYF. Here the CDR3 DNA reads TGTGCCAGCAGTTACGGGACAGGGGTTGGAAACACCATATATTTT.

V usage is TRBV2 and J usage is TRBJ2-7; D is uncertain. Germline lookup yields CDR1 SNHLY and CDR2 FYNNEI. The CDR3 is 13 residues long. The V gene lost 4 bases and the J gene lost 2 bases, with 9 bases spanning the gap. CDR3 sequence: CASSGAGAYEQYF. DNA for the CDR3: TGTGCCAGCAGTGGAGCAGGTGCCTACGAGCAGTACTTC.